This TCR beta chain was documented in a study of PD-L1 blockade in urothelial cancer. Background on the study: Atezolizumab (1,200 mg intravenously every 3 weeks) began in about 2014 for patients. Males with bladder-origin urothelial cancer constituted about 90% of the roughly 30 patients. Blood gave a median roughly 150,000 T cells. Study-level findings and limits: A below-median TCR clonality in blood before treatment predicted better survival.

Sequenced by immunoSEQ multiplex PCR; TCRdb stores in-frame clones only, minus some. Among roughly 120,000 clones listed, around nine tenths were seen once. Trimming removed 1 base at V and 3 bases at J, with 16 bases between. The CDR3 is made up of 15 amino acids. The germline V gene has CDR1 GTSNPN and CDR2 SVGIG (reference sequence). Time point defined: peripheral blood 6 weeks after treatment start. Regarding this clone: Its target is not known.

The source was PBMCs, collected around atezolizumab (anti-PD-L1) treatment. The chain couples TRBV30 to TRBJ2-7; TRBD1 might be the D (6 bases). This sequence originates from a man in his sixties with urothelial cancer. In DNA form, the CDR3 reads TGTGCCTGGAGTGGAAGCCCGGACAGCTTCTACGAGCAGTACTTC. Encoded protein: CAWSGSPDSFYEQYF.